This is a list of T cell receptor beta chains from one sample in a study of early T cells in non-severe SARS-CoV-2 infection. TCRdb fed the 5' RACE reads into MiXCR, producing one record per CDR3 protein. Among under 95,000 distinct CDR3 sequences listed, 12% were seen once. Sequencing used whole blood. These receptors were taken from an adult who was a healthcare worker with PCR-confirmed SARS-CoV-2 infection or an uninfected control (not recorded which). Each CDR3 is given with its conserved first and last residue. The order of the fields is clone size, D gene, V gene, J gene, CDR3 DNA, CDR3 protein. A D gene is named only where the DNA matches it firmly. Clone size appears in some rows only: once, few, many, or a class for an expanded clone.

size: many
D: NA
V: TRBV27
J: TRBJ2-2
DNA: TGTGCCAGCAGTTTTGGGACCAACACCGGGGAGCTGTTTTTT
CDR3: CASSFGTNTGELFF

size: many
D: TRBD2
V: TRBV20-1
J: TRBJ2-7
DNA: TGCAGTGCCCTGGGGACTAGCGGGAGGTACGAGCAGTACTTC
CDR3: CSALGTSGRYEQYF

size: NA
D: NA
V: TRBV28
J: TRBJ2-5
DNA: TGTGCCAGCACCCACGCTGACAGGTCGTACCAAGAGACCCAGAACTTC
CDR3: CASTHADRSYQETQNF

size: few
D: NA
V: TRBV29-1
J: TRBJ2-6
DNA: TGCAGCGTGTACGCAGGGGCCAACGTCCTGACTTTC
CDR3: CSVYAGANVLTF

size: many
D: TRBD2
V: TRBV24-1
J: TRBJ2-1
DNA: TGTGCCACCTTTAGCGGGAGTCCTTACAATGAGCAGTTCTTC
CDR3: CATFSGSPYNEQFF

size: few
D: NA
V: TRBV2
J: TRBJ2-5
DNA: TGTGCCAGCAGCGCGACCTGGGGCCAAGAGACCCAGTACTTC
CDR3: CASSATWGQETQYF

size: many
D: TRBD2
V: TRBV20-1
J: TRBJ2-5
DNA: TGCAGTGCTAGAGTGGCTAGCGGACAAGAGACCCAGTACTTC
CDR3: CSARVASGQETQYF

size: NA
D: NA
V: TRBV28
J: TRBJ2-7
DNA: TGTGCCAGCAGTTTAGAGCAGGGTCCCAACGAGCAGTACTTC
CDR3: CASSLEQGPNEQYF

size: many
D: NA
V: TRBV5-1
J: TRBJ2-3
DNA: TGCGCCAGCAGCTTTGAGAGCTTCCCTAGCACAGATACGCAGTATTTT
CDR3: CASSFESFPSTDTQYF

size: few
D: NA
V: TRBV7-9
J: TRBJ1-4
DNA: TGTGCCAGCCGGACGGAGTGGAGGGACGAAGAAAAACTGTTTTTT
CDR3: CASRTEWRDEEKLFF

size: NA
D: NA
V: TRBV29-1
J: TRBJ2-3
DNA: TGCAGCGTTGAGGGGGGCGAGAGGCCAGATACGCAGTATTTT
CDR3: CSVEGGERPDTQYF

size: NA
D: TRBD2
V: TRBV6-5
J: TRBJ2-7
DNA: TGTGCCAGCACTAATGGGGGGGGAGGAAGCTACGAGCAGTACTTC
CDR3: CASTNGGGGSYEQYF

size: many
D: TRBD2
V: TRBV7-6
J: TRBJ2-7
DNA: TGTGCCAGCAGCTCCACCGGGACTAGCGGCGAGCAGTACTTC
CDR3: CASSSTGTSGEQYF

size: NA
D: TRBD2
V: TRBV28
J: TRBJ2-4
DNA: TGTGCCAGCGGGGCTAGCGGGAGGGATGCCAAAAACATTCAGTACTTC
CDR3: CASGASGRDAKNIQYF

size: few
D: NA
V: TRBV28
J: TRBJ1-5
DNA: TGTGCCAGCACCCCCGTAGGCGGCAGGCCGGGACAGCCCCAGCATTTT
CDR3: CASTPVGGRPGQPQHF

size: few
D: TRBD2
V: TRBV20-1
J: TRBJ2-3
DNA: TGCAGTGCAAAACGGACTAGCGGAAGCACAGATACGCAGTATTTT
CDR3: CSAKRTSGSTDTQYF

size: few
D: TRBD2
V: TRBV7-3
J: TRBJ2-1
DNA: TGTGCCAGCAGCCGACCGACTAGCGGGGGCTCCTACAATGAGCAGTTCTTC
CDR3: CASSRPTSGGSYNEQFF

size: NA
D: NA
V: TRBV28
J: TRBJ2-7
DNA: TGTGCCAGCAGCAACGGCAGGATCGAGCAGTACTTC
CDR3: CASSNGRIEQYF

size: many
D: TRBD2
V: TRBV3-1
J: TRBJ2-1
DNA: TGTGCCAGCAGCCAAGACCCGAGGAGCGGGAGACGATATGAGCAGTTCTTC
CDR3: CASSQDPRSGRRYEQFF

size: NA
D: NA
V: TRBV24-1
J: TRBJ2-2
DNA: TGTGCCACCAGGGACTTTGAAACCGGGGAGCTGTTTTTT
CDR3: CATRDFETGELFF

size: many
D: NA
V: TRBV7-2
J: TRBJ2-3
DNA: TGTGCCAGCAGCCCTGGACGAGATACGCAGTATTTT
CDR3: CASSPGRDTQYF

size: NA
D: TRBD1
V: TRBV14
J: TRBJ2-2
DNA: TGTGCCAGCAGCCAGTCCATACTTCCGGGACAGGGAACCGGGGAGCTGTTTTTT
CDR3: CASSQSILPGQGTGELFF

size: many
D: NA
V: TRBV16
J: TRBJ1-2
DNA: TGTGCCAGCAGCGGCGGACAGAGCTATGGCTACACCTTC
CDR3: CASSGGQSYGYTF

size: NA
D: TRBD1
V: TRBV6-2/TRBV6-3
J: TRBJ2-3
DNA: TGTGCCATACTCAGGGGGCAGGCAGATACGCAGTATTTT
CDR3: CAILRGQADTQYF

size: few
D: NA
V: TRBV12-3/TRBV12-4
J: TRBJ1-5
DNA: TGTGCCAGCAGTTTAGGCTGGCAGCCCTATAGCAATCAGCCCCAGCATTTT
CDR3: CASSLGWQPYSNQPQHF

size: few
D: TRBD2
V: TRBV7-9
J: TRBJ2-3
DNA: TGTGCCAGCAGCCCGGGACTAGCGGGAGGCCGTAGTGATACGCAGTATTTT
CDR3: CASSPGLAGGRSDTQYF

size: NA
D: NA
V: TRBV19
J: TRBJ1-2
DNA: TGTGCCAGTAAAGTGAGCTACACGGGCTACACCTTC
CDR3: CASKVSYTGYTF

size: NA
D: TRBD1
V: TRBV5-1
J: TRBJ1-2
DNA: TGCGCCAGCAGCCCCCGGGACAGGGCTAACTATGGCTACACCTTC
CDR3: CASSPRDRANYGYTF

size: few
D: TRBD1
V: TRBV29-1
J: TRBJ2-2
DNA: TGCAGCTACAGGGGATACACCGGGGAGCTGTTTTTT
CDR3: CSYRGYTGELFF

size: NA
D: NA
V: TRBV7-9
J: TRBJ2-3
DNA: TGTGCCAGCAGCTCTAGCCTAGGGGCCACAGATACGCAGTATTTT
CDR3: CASSSSLGATDTQYF

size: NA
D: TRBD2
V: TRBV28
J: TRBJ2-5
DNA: TGTGCCAGCAGTTCTCTAGCGGGAGGGAGCGAGACCCAGTACTTC
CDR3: CASSSLAGGSETQYF

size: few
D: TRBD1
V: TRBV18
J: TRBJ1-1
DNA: TGTGCCAGCTCCCTCGGACAGGGGCGAGTAGCTTTCTTT
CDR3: CASSLGQGRVAFF

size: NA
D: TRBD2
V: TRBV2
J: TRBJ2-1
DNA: TGTGCCAGCACCCTGGGGGCTAGCGGGAGAGAGAATGAGCAGTTCTTC
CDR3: CASTLGASGRENEQFF

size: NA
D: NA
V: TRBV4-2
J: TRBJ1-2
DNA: TGTGCCAGCAGCCAGAATGGGCCGAGGTATGGCTACACCTTC
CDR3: CASSQNGPRYGYTF

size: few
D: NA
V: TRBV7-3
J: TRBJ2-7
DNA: TGTGCCAGCAGCTTAACGGGTTGGGGGCTCTACGAGCAGTACTTC
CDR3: CASSLTGWGLYEQYF

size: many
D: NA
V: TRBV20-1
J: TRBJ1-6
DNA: TGCAGTGCCGGACAGCCCGATTCACCCCTCCACTTT
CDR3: CSAGQPDSPLHF

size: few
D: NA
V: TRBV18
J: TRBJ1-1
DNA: TGTGCCAGCTCACCATCACAGGGTTCTGAAGTTTTCTTT
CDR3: CASSPSQGSEVFF

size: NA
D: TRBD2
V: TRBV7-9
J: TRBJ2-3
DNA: TGTGCCAGCAGCCTCGGGGGGGGCGCAGATACGCAGTATTTT
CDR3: CASSLGGGADTQYF

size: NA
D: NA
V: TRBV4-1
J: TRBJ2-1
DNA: TGCGCCAGCAGCTCAGTGTCTGTGACCTCCTACAATGAGCAGTTCTTC
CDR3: CASSSVSVTSYNEQFF

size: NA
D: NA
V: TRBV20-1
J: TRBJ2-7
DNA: TGCAGTGCTAGAAAAGCCGTTCGCGAGCAGTACTTC
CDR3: CSARKAVREQYF

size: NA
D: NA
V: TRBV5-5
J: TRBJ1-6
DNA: TGTGCCAGCAGCCCTCTGGGGGCTCGGAATTCACCCCTCCACTTT
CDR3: CASSPLGARNSPLHF

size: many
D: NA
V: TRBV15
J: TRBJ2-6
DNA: TGTGCCACCAGCAGAGACGGAGACTCTGGGGCCAACGTCCTGACTTTC
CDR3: CATSRDGDSGANVLTF

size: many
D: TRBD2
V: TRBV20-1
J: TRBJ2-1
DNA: TGCAGTGCTACCGACTTGCGGGAGATGAATGAGCAGTTCTTC
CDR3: CSATDLREMNEQFF

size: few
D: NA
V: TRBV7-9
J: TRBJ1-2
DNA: TGTGCCAGCAGCTTAGAAGACACGACTAACTATGGCTACACCTTC
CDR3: CASSLEDTTNYGYTF

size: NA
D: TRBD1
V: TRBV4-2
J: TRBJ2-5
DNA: TGTGCCAGCAGCTCCTCGCGGGACAGGGGTCAAGAGACCCAGTACTTC
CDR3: CASSSSRDRGQETQYF

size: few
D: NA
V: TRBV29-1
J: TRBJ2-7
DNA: TGCAGCGGGAAAGGGTCCTACGAGCAGTACTTC
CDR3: CSGKGSYEQYF

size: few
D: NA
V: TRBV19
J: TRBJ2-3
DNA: TGTGCCACCCGAGGGGGGAGGGCCACAGATACGCAGTATTTT
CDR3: CATRGGRATDTQYF